These 18 T cell receptor beta chains came from one sample sequenced in a study of Graves' ophthalmopathy and Graves' hyperthyroidism. RNA transcripts served as template for amplifying TCR beta CDR3 sequences. Second-round multiplex PCR followed a first-round RT-PCR using HTBI primers. One entry per CDR3 protein, called by TCRdb with MiXCR from the multiplex PCR reads. The data hold more than 1,000,000 distinct CDR3 sequences, with roughly 35% observed a single time. Sequencing input: peripheral blood or thyroid tissue (not recorded which). These receptors were collected from an adult man with Graves' hyperthyroidism.

There are a few counts of this clonotype. The chain carries TRBV6-5 and TRBJ1-1; 7 nucleotides line up with TRBD1. From germline, CDR1 is MNHEY and CDR2 SVGAGI. This CDR3 has 16 residues. V lost 6 bases, J lost 0 bases, and 10 bases stayed unmatched. In DNA, the CDR3 is TGTGCCAGCAGCCCGACAGGGCGGGCGGTGAACACTGAAGCTTTCTTT. Amino acids: CASSPTGRAVNTEAFF.

This clonotype occurred a few times. The junction departs from germline at one end; a sequencing error may be responsible. The rearrangement uses TRBV12-3 or TRBV12-4 and TRBJ2-2, with a tentative D call TRBD1 (6 bases). This CDR3 comprises 14 residues. CDR3 protein: CASSFVRGTGELSW. The CDR3 region has the DNA TGTGCCAGCAGTTTTGTCAGGGGAACCGGGGAGCTGTCTTGG.

This clonotype was seen at least ten times. This chain joins TRBV24-1 and TRBJ1-3; D is undetermined. The CDR3 is 13 amino acids. V was cut by 3 bases and J by 1 base, with 3 bases left in between. CDR1 KGHDR and CDR2 SFDVKD come from the germline V gene. CDR3: CATSDGSGNTIYF. The CDR3 nucleotides read TGTGCCACCAGTGATGGTTCTGGAAACACCATATATTTT.

The gene calls are TRBV20-1 and TRBJ2-7; D remains unclear. This CDR3 region has 13 residues. V was clipped by 8 bases and J by 0 bases, with 14 bases between them. CDR1 is DFQATT, CDR2 SNEGSKA, per germline (reference sequence). CDR3 in amino acids: CSTVRRDSYEQYF. CDR3 coding DNA: TGCAGTACTGTCCGAAGGGACTCCTACGAGCAGTACTTC.

Regarding this clonotype: A much larger clonotype is one base distant, so this may be a read error. The genes are TRBV7-8 and TRBJ2-5; a weak D match, TRBD2 (6 bases). The J call may be wrong; the DNA end is better matched by TRBJ2-7. The CDR3 is made up of 16 amino acids. CDR1 is SGHVS, CDR2 FQNEAQ, per germline. The DNA for the CDR3 is TGTGCCAGCAGGGAGAGGGTAGCGGCAAAACGCTACGAGCAGTACTTC. It translates to CASRERVAAKRYEQYF.

On this clonotype: Compared with germline, one end of the junction differs, possibly owing to a read error. The V gene is TRBV7-2, the J gene TRBJ2-5, with D possibly TRBD1 on 6 matching bases. The CDR3 covers 11 residues. Germline CDR1 SGHTA, CDR2 FQGNSA. In DNA form, the CDR3 reads TGTGCCAGCAGCCCGACAGGCCCCACTGAATTC. This gives the protein CASSPTGPTEF.

The chain couples TRBV19 to TRBJ2-2; D remains unclear. Germline CDR1 reads LNHDA; CDR2 reads SQIVND (reference sequence). The germline V and J ends were trimmed by 6 bases and 1 base, with 9 bases remaining between them. CDR3 size: 14 residues. CDR3 region: CASRLRQNTGELFF. DNA for the CDR3: TGTGCCAGTAGACTAAGACAGAACACCGGGGAGCTGTTTTTT.

In its sample, this clonotype was seen many times. This chain joins TRBV2 and TRBJ1-5; D might be TRBD1 (5 bases). Trimming removed 4 bases from V and 2 bases from J, with 9 bases in between. Germline-derived CDR1 and CDR2 are SNHLY and FYNNEI. This CDR3 is built from 14 residues. CDR3 DNA sequence: TGTGCCAGCAGTGTCTTGGGGGGCAATCAGCCCCAGCATTTT. Residues: CASSVLGGNQPQHF.

This chain links TRBV2 with TRBJ2-2; D is unresolved. CDR3 length: 13 amino acids. V was trimmed by 7 bases and J by 2 bases, leaving 8 bases between them. Per the germline V gene, CDR1 is SNHLY and CDR2 is FYNNEI. CDR3 amino acids: CASNTRNTGELFF. CDR3 sequence (DNA): TGTGCCAGCAACACTCGCAACACCGGGGAGCTGTTTTTT.

Concerning this clonotype itself: This may come from a read error, since a much larger clone is one base off. The CDR3 does not close with the conserved phenylalanine or tryptophan, likely indicating a read error. The V and J genes are TRBV19 and TRBJ1-1, with D uncertain. This CDR3 has 14 residues. The V and J ends lost 5 bases and 0 bases respectively, with 10 bases between them. Germline CDR1 LNHDA, CDR2 SQIVND (reference sequence). As DNA, the CDR3 is TGTGCCAGTAGTCTACTAGAGATGAACACTGAAGCTTTCCTT. Translated, it gives CASSLLEMNTEAFL.

CDR3 coding DNA: TGTGCCAGCAGCTCCGCCCCGACACTCTTTGGAAACACCATATATTTT. Its protein is CASSSAPTLFGNTIYF. The chain has TRBV5-6 and TRBJ1-3; D uncertain. Trimming cost V 3 bases and J 3 bases, with 16 bases left between them. This CDR3 comprises 16 residues. Germline V gene lookup returns CDR1 SGHDT and CDR2 YYEEEE. Full variable domain (missing parts from reference TRBV5-6 and TRBJ1-3): DAGVTQSPTHLIKTRGQQVTLRCSPKSGHDTVSWYQQALGQGPQFIFQYYEEEERQRGNFPDRFSGHQFPNYSSELNVNALLLGDSALYLCASSSAPTLFGNTIYFGEGSWLTVV.

This clonotype was seen only a few times. This chain links TRBV4-2 with TRBJ2-2, with D hard to call. Per germline, CDR1 LGHNA and CDR2 YNFKEQ. This CDR3 spans 15 amino acids. The V end lost 0 bases, the J end lost 4 bases, and 9 bases lay between the germline ends. The CDR3 DNA reads as TGTGCCAGCAGCCAAGAACCGACTGCCACCGGGGAGCTGTTTTTT. It encodes CASSQEPTATGELFF.

This rearrangement joins TRBV7-3 to TRBJ2-7; 12 positions match TRBD2. The CDR3 totals 14 residues. V gave up 6 bases and J gave up 7 bases; unmatched junction bases: 7. Germline CDR1 reads SGHTA; CDR2 reads FQGTGA. CDR3 sequence: CASSPGLAGSEQYF. Written as DNA, the CDR3 is TGTGCCAGCAGTCCCGGACTAGCGGGAAGTGAGCAGTACTTC. The whole variable domain, filled in from reference TRBV7-3 and TRBJ2-7, reads GAGVSQTPSNKVTEKGKYVELRCDPISGHTALYWYRQSLGQGPEFLIYFQGTGAADDSGLPNDRFFAVRPEGSVSTLKIQRTERGDSAVYLCASSPGLAGSEQYFGPGTRLTVT.

This clonotype was observed a few times. The chain carries TRBV25-1 and TRBJ2-7; D unresolved. The CDR3 sequence is 14 residues long. The germline V gene has CDR1 MGHDK and CDR2 SYGVNS. Between the trimmed V and J ends, which lost 2 bases and 6 bases, there was a span of 14 bases. The CDR3 region is CASSEMREVAEQYF. Written as DNA, the CDR3 is TGTGCCAGCAGTGAAATGAGAGAAGTCGCCGAGCAGTACTTC.

This clonotype was recorded at least ten times. The chain carries TRBV7-9 and TRBJ2-7, with D possibly matching TRBD2 (6 bases). The CDR3 covers 13 residues. V was cut by 5 bases and J by 6 bases, with 14 bases left in between. CDR1 is SEHNR, CDR2 FQNEAQ, per germline (reference sequence). This chain's CDR3 is CASSGGGLTEQYF. CDR3 coding DNA: TGTGCCAGCAGCGGGGGAGGTCTAACCGAGCAGTACTTC.

The chain joins TRBV7-2 to TRBJ2-7; D unclear. The CDR3 is 13 residues long. V lost 0 bases, J lost 7 bases, and 10 bases lay in between. Germline CDR1 is SGHTA and CDR2 is FQGNSA. CDR3 loop: CASSLAGSSEQYF. In DNA form, the CDR3 reads TGTGCCAGCAGCTTAGCGGGGTCTTCAGAGCAGTACTTC.

The DNA for the CDR3 is TGTGCCAGTAGATCGGGACTAGCGGGAACGCCCCACTACGAGCAGTACTTC. It translates to CASRSGLAGTPHYEQYF. The V call is TRBV19, the J call TRBJ2-7, with 13 positions matching TRBD2. The V segment lost 6 bases and the J segment 3 bases; nucleotides outside the gene matches: 11. This CDR3 is 17 amino acids long. Germline V gives CDR1 LNHDA, CDR2 SQIVND (reference sequence).

V and J are TRBV12-3 or TRBV12-4 and TRBJ2-5; 8 bases align to TRBD1. This CDR3 is built from 16 residues. With 2 bases clipped from V and 5 bases from J, the junction kept 10 bases outside the gene matches. DNA of the CDR3: TGTGCCAGCAGTTTATCCCCCGCGACAGGGGTGGAGACCCAGTACTTC. The encoded protein is CASSLSPATGVETQYF.